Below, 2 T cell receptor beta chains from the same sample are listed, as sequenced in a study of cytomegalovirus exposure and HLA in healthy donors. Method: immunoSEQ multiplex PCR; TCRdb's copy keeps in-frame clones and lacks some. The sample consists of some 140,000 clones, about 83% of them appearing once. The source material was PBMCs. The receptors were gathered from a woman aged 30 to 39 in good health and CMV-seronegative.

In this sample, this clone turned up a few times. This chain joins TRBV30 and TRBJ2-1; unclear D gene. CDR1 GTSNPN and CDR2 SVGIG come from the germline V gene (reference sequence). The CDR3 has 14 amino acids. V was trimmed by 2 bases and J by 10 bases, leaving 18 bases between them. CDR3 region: CAWSPAGRHGEQFF. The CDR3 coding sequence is TGTGCCTGGAGTCCCGCCGGCAGACATGGGGAGCAGTTCTTC. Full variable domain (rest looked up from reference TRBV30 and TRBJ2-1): SQTIHQWPATLVQPVGSPLSLECTVEGTSNPNLYWYRQAAGRGLQLLFYSVGIGQISSEVPQNLSASRPQDRQFILSSKKLLLSDSGFYLCAWSPAGRHGEQFFGPGTRLTVL.

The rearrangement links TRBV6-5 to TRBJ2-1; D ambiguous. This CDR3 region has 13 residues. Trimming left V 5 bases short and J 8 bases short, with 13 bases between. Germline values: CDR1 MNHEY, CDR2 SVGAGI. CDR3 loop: CASSRSFFDEQFF. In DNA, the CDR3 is TGTGCCAGCAGTCGGTCCTTCTTTGATGAGCAGTTCTTC.